This T cell receptor beta chain was identified during a study of regulatory T cells in long-lasting Graves disease. Study at large: Antithyroid drugs had been taken under 3 months by newly diagnosed Graves' patients.

CDR3-region Arm-PCR and iRepertoire HTBI primers produced the TCR beta libraries. A single record per CDR3 protein comes from TCRdb applying MiXCR to the multiplex PCR reads. This sample has some 560,000 distinct CDR3 sequences, with 15% to 20% found just once. Study outcomes and limitations: Segments TRBV28, TRBJ1-2 and TRBJ2-5 showed preferential usage in persistent disease. Reduced TCR diversity was observed in persistent Graves' patients versus newly diagnosed patients.

Trimming took 5 bases from V and 7 from J; bases not matched to a gene: 10. This CDR3 region has 15 residues. Regarding time point: newly diagnosed GD, antithyroid drugs for less than 3 months. RNA extracted from PBMCs served as the sequencing template. This clonotype was picked up many times. Its antigen is currently unknown. These data were likewise used in another study, on T cells in Graves' hyperthyroidism and ophthalmopathy. That source reports: Researchers ran a first-round RT-PCR on the TCR CDR3 using the HTBI primer set.

The sequencing here drew on peripheral blood mononuclear cells (PBMCs), taken at new diagnosis, from a patient treated with antithyroid drugs. The chain has TRBV12-3 or TRBV12-4 and TRBJ2-5, with 10 bases lining up with TRBD2. The source is a woman in her forties or fifties with Graves disease. The CDR3, as DNA: TGTGCCAGCAGTCTGCTTAGCAGCGGGGGGGGGACCCAGTACTTC. It is translated as CASSLLSSGGGTQYF.